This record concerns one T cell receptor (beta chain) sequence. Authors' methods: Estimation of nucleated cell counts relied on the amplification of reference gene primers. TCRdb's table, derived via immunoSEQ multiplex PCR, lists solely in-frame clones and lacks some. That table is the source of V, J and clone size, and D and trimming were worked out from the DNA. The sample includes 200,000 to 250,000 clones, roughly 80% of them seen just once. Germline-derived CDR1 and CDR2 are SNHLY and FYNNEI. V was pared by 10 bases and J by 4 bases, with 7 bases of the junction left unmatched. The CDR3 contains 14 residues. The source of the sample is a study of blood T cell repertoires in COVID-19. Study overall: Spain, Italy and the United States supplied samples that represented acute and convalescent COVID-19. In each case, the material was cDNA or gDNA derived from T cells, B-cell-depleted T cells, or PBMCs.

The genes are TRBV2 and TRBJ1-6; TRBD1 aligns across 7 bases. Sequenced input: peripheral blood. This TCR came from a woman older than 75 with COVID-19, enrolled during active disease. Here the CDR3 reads CANRQGGYNSPLHF. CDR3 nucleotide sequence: TGTGCCAACCGACAGGGTGGTTATAATTCACCCCTCCACTTT.